This T cell receptor (beta chain) was observed in a study of identical twins. Notes on the study in general: While abundant cord blood beta clonotypes carried fewer insertions, memory repertoires showed no such pattern.

This clonotype was counted at least ten times. Antigen unknown. Template switching (which added a universal primer site) was used, and cDNA carried unique molecular identifiers. MiXCR, applied by TCRdb to the 5' RACE reads, yields one record per CDR3 protein. Of fewer than 800,000 distinct CDR3 sequences listed, 7% to 7.5% are singletons. The germline V gene has CDR1 SQVTM and CDR2 ANQGSEA. The CDR3 contains 11 residues. The V gene lost 4 bases and the J gene lost 7 bases, with 10 bases spanning the gap. These data are also associated with another study on yellow fever vaccine responses in identical twins.

The TCR originated in a woman aged 18-29 years in good health. This chain links TRBV29-1 with TRBJ1-1; D is perhaps TRBD1 (5 bases). Sequencing input: PBMCs. CDR3 nucleotide sequence: TGCAGCGTTGTTGGGGGTGTTGAAGCTTTCTTT. As protein: CSVVGGVEAFF.